A single T cell receptor beta chain is shown here with its context. These data originate in a study of blood T cell repertoires in COVID-19. Looking at the study overall: Both acute and convalescent COVID-19 samples were obtained from the United States, Italy and Spain. PBMCs, B-cell-depleted T cells, or T cells provided the cDNA or gDNA that made up the material.

In the authors' methods: The assay estimated nucleated cells by amplifying reference gene primers. The data were produced by immunoSEQ multiplex PCR, yet TCRdb's version contains in-frame clones alone and is incomplete. D and trimming come from the DNA, and the V and J calls and clone size come from that table. The sample has about 95,000 clones; roughly 89% are singletons. CDR1 is SGHRS, CDR2 YFSETQ, per germline. This CDR3 has 19 residues. The ends lost 4 bases at V and 10 bases at J; junction bases unmatched: 23. The sequence was obtained from a woman in her 70s with acute or convalescent COVID-19. The J gene is TRBJ2-1, the V gene TRBV5-1, with TRBD1 matching over 10 bases. Sequenced: peripheral blood. The CDR3 bases are TGCGCCAGCAGCGCGGATGGGTTACCGGGACAGGGGCATGCAGGGGAGCAGTTCTTC. Translation gives CASSADGLPGQGHAGEQFF.